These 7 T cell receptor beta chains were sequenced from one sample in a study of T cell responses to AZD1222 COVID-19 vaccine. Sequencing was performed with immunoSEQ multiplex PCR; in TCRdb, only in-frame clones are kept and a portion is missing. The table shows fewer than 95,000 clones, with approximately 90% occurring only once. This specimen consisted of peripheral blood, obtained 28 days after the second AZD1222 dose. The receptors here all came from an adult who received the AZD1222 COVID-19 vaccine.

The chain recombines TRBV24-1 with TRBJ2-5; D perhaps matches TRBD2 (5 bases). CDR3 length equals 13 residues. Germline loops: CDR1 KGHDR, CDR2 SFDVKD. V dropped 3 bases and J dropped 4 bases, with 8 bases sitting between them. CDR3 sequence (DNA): TGTGCCACCAGTGATGGTGGAGGAGAGACCCAGTACTTC. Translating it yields CATSDGGGETQYF.

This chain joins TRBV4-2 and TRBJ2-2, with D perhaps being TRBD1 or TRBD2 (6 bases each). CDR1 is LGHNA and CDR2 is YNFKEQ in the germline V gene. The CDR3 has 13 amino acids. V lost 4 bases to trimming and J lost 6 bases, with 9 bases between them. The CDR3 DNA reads TGTGCCAGCAGCCGAGGGGGGTCCGGGGAGCTGTTTTTT. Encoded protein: CASSRGGSGELFF.

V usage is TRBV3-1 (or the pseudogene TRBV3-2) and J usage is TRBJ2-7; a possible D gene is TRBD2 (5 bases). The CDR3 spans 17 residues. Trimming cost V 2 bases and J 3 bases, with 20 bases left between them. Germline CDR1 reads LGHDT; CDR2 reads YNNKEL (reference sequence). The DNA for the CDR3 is TGTGCCAGCAGCCAAAGTCCCATAGCAGCGGATAACTACGAGCAGTACTTC. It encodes CASSQSPIAADNYEQYF.

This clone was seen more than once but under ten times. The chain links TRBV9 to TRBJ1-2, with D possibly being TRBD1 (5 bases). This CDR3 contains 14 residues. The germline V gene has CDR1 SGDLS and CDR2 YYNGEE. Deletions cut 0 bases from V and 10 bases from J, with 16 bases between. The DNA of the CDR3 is TGTGCCAGCAGCGTAGCAGACAGCGGAGGGATCTACACCTTC. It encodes CASSVADSGGIYTF. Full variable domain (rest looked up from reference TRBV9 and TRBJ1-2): DSGVTQTPKHLITATGQRVTLRCSPRSGDLSVYWYQQSLDQGLQFLIQYYNGEERAKGNILERFSAQQFPDLHSELNLSSLELGDSALYFCASSVADSGGIYTFGSGTRLTVV.

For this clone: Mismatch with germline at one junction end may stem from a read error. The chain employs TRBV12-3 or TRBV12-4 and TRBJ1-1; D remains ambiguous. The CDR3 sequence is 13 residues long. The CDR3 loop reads CASSLAVKTEAFF. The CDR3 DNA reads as TGTGCCAGCAGTTTAGCGGTGAAGACTGAAGCTTTCTTT.

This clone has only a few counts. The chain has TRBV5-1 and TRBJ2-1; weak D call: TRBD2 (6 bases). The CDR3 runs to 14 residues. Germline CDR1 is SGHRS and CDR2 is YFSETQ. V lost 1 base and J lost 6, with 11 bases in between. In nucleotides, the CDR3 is TGCGCCAGCAGCTTGTCTCCGGGAGTCAATGAGCAGTTCTTC. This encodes CASSLSPGVNEQFF.

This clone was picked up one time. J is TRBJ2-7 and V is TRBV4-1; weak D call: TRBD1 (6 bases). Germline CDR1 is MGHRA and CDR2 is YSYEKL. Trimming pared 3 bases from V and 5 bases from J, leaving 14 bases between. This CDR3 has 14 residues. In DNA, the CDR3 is TGCGCCAGCAGCCAGGAAACAGGGCTGGACGAGCAGTACTTC. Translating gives CASSQETGLDEQYF.